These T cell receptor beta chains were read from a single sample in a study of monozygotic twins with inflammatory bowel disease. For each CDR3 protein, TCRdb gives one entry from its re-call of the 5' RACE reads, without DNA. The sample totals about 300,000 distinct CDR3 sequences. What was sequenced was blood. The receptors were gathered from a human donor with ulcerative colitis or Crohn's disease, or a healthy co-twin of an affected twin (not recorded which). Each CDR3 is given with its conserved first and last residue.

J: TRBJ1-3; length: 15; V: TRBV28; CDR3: CASSLTATGGNTIYF
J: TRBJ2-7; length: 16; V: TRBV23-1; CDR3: CASSPTRDRGHHEQYF
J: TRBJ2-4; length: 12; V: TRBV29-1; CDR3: CSVGREGGIQYF
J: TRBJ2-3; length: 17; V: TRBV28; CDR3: CASRVGGAGGDTDTQYF
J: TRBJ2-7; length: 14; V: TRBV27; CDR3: CASSKSGPAYEQYF
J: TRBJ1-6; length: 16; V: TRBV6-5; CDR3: CASSSTHDSYNSPLHF
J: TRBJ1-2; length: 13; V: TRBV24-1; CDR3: CATSDSTAYGYTF
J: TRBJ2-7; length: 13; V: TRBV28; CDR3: CASSPSGRYEQYF
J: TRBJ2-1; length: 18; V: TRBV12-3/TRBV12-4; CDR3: CASSLVGRDRGRTEEQFF
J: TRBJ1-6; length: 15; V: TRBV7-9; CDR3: CASSRSFRHDSPLHF
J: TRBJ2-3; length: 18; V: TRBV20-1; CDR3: CSAAVGAPGLAGGDTQYF
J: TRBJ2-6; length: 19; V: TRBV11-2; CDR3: CASSLQGALISSGANVLTF
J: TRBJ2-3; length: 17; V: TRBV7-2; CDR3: CASSRRGSRVRTDTQYF
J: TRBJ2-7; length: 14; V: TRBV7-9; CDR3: CASRSGSPAHEQYF
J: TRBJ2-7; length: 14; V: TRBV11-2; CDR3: CASSLGRGPYEQYF
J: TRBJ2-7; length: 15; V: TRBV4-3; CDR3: CASSQDLAGNYEQYF
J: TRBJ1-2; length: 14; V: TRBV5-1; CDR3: CASNLDGGSYGYTF
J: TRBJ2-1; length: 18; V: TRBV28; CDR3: CASSLVLAEAALMDEQFF
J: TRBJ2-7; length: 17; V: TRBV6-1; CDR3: CASSLRTSGRLDYEQYF
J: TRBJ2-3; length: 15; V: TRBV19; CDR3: CATSKYSGRTDTQYF
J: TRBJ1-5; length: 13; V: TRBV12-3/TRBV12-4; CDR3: CASTPQRYQPQHF
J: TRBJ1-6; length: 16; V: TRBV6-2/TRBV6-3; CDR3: CASRPLGDQSGSPLHF
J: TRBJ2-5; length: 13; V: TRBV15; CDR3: CATSRVSQETQYF
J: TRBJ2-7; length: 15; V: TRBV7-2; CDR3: CASSLVSGLFSEQYF
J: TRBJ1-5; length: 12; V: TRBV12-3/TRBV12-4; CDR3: CASNVGGQPQHF
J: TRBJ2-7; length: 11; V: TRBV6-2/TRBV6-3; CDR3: CASFGWLEQYF
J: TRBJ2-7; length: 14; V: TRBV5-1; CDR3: CASSLGGGLNEQYF
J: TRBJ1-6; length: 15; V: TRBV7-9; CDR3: CASRMGPTDNSPLHF
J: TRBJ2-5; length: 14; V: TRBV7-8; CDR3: CASSARQLQETQYF
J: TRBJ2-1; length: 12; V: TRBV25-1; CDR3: CASSELWGEQFF
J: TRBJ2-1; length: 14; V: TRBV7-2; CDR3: CASTDRLASNEQFF
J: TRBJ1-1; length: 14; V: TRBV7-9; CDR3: CASSLGQASAEAFF
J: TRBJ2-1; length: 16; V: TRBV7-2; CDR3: CASSKASGTAYNEQFF
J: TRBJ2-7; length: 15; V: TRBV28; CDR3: CASSPHGTVGREQYF
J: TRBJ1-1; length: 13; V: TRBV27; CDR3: CASSFSQHTEAFF
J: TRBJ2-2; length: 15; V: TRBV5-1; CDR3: CASSLSAGSPGELFF
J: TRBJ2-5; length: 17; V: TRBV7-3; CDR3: CASSLNPAGGGQETQYF
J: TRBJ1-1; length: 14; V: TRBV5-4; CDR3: CASSFSGMGTEAFF
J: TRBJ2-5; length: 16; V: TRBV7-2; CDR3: CASSFLPSGSSETQYF
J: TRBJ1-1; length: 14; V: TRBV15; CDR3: CATRTGGGITEAFF
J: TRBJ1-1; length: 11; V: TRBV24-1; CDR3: CAAGQNTEAFF
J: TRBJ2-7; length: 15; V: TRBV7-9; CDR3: CASSSPASITYEQYF
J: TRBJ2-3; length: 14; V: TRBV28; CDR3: CASSFYGATDTQYF
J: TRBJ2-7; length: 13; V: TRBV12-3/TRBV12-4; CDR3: CASSDRGRIEQYF
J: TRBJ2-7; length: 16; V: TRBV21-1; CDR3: CASSKPSGDISYEQYF
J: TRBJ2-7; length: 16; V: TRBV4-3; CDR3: CASSPGLAGETYEQYF
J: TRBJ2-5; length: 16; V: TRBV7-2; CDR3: CASSLDGQGAIKTQYF
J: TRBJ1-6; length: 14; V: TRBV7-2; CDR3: CASSRDKSQGAIHF
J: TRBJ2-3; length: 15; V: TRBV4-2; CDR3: CACSQGEGPTDTQYF
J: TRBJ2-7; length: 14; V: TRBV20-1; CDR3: CSAYTGRPSYEQYF
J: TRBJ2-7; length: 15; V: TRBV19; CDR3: CASSIDWTGNYEQYF
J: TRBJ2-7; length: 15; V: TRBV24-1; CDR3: CATSETASGRYEQYF
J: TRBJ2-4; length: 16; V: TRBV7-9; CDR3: CASSYTNLKAKNIQYF
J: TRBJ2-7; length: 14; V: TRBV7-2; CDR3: CASSRRDPPNEQYF
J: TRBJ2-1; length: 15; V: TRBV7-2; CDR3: CASSPPGQGSGKKFF